This T cell receptor (beta chain) was documented in a study of spatial heterogeneity in lung cancer. Looking at the study overall: A consistent excess of beta-chain over alpha-chain sequences was detected.

Findings of the study overall: For expanded intratumoral alpha and beta TCRs, counts tracked tumor mutation counts. Nonsynonymous mutations, ubiquitous and regional, were tracked respectively by counts of ubiquitous and regional expanded TCRs.

This clonotype was counted many times. The target antigen is unknown. Time point denoted: sample taken at primary tumor resection. Without sorting, whole RNA was sequenced from tumor, nontumor lung or frozen PBMC. TCRdb analysed the 5' RACE reads with MiXCR anew, one entry per CDR3 protein. The table includes some 96,000 distinct CDR3 sequences, nearly 4.5% detected once. The sequence was collected from a male donor with early-stage non-small cell lung cancer. The sample in question was lung tumor tissue, obtained at surgery.

CDR3 residues: CASSWGVDTDTQYF. DNA of the CDR3: TGTGCCAGCAGTTGGGGGGTCGACACAGATACGCAGTATTTT. The chain combines TRBV27 with TRBJ2-3; D perhaps matches TRBD2 (6 bases). The CDR3 loop spans 14 amino acids. Germline V gene data show CDR1 as MNHEY and CDR2 as SMNVEV (reference sequence). V lost 4 bases and J 2 bases, leaving 10 bases between the germline ends.